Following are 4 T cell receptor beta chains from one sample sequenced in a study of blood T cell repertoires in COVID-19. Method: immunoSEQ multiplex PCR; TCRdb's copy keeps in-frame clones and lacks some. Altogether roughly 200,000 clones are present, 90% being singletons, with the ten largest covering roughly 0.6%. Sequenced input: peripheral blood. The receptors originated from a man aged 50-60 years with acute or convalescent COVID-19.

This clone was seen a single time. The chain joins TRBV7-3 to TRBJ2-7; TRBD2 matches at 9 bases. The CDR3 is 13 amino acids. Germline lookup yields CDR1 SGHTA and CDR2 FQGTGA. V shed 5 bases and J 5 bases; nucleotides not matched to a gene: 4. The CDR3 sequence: CASSPGLADEQYF. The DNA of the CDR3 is TGTGCCAGCAGCCCGGGACTAGCAGACGAGCAGTACTTC. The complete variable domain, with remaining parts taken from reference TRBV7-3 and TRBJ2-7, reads GAGVSQTPSNKVTEKGKYVELRCDPISGHTALYWYRQSLGQGPEFLIYFQGTGAADDSGLPNDRFFAVRPEGSVSTLKIQRTERGDSAVYLCASSPGLADEQYFGPGTRLTVT.

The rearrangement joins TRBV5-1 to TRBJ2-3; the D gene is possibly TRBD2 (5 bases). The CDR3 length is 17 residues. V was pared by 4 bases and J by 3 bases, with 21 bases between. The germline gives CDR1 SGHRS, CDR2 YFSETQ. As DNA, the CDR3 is TGCGCCAGCAGCGCAGATGGTCGGGAAGTTTGGACAGATACGCAGTATTTT. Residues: CASSADGREVWTDTQYF.

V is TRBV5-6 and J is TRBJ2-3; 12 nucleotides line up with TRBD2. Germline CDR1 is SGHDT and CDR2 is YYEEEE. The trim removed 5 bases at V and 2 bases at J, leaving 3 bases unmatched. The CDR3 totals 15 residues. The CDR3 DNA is TGTGCCAGCAGAAGGACTAGCGGGGCCACAGATACGCAGTATTTT. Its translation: CASRRTSGATDTQYF.

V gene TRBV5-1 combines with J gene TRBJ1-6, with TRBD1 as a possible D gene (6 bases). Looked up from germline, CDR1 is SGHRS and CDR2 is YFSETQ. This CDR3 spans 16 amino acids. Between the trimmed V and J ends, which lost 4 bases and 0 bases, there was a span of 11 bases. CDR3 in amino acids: CASSRDTSSYNSPLHF. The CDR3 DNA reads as TGCGCCAGCAGCCGGGACACCAGCTCCTATAATTCACCCCTCCACTTT.